What follows are 27 T cell receptor beta chains derived from one specimen sequenced in a study of control samples from healthy donors and cancer patients. TCRdb's table, derived via immunoSEQ multiplex PCR, lists solely in-frame clones and lacks some. The sample includes over 150,000 clones, 85% to 95% of them seen just once. Material for sequencing was blood. Every receptor here comes from a woman younger than 35 in good health.

The chain joins TRBV13 to TRBJ2-6, with TRBD2 as a possible D gene (6 bases). CDR1 is PRHDT and CDR2 is FYEKMQ in the germline V gene (reference sequence). CDR3 length: 15 amino acids. Trimming stripped 6 bases from V and 3 bases from J, with 12 bases between. CDR3 in amino acids: CASSKRGGGANVLTF. The CDR3 DNA sequence: TGTGCCAGCAGTAAAAGGGGAGGTGGGGCCAACGTCCTGACTTTC.

The CDR3 DNA reads as TGCGCCAGCACATCTGCGGGCCATGATCCTCGCGGGTTCACTGAAGCTTTCTTT. Residues: CASTSAGHDPRGFTEAFF. This chain joins TRBV5-1 and TRBJ1-1; D call uncertain. CDR1 and CDR2 (germline): SGHRS, YFSETQ. Trimming took off 6 bases at V and 4 bases at J, with 28 bases between the two ends. The CDR3 is 18 residues long. Together with reference TRBV5-1 and TRBJ1-1, the CDR3 gives the full variable domain: KAGVTQTPRYLIKTRGQQVTLSCSPISGHRSVSWYQQTPGQGLQFLFEYFSETQRNKGNFPGRFSGRQFSNSRSEMNVSTLELGDSALYLCASTSAGHDPRGFTEAFFGQGTRLTVV.

This clone turned up a few times. The chain carries TRBV4-3 and TRBJ2-3, with D unresolved. From germline, CDR1 is LGHNA and CDR2 YSLEER. The V and J ends lost 1 base and 1 base respectively, with 6 bases between them. The CDR3 is 14 residues long. This chain's CDR3 is CASSQGSGTDTQYF. The CDR3, as DNA: TGCGCCAGCAGCCAAGGCAGCGGCACAGATACGCAGTATTTT.

The J gene is TRBJ1-2, the V gene TRBV13; no clear D gene. Germline V CDR1 and CDR2: PRHDT, FYEKMQ (reference sequence). Trimming pared 4 bases from V and 8 bases from J, leaving 8 bases between. This CDR3 contains 11 residues. The CDR3 region is CASSSIQGYTF. CDR3 in DNA: TGTGCCAGCAGCTCCATACAGGGCTACACCTTC.

The genes are TRBV5-1 and TRBJ2-5; unclear D gene. Deletions cut 4 bases from V and 0 bases from J, with 4 bases between. Germline values: CDR1 SGHRS, CDR2 YFSETQ. This CDR3 comprises 12 residues. CDR3 in amino acids: CASSLNQETQYF. The CDR3, as DNA: TGCGCCAGCAGCCTCAACCAAGAGACCCAGTACTTC. The full variable domain, in which reference TRBV5-1 and TRBJ2-5 provide the parts outside the CDR3, is KAGVTQTPRYLIKTRGQQVTLSCSPISGHRSVSWYQQTPGQGLQFLFEYFSETQRNKGNFPGRFSGRQFSNSRSEMNVSTLELGDSALYLCASSLNQETQYFGPGTRLLVL.

This clone was detected only a few times. The chain carries TRBV28 and TRBJ1-4; 7 bases are a match to TRBD1. The CDR3 runs to 14 residues. Trimming took 7 bases from V and 4 from J; bases not matched to a gene: 6. CDR1 is MDHEN, CDR2 SYDVKM, per germline. CDR3 amino acids: CASMGDSRNEKLFF. The CDR3 coding sequence is TGTGCCAGCATGGGGGACAGCCGTAATGAAAAACTGTTTTTT. Looking up the rest from reference TRBV28 and TRBJ1-4 gives the full variable domain: DVKVTQSSRYLVKRTGEKVFLECVQDMDHENMFWYRQDPGLGLRLIYFSYDVKMKEKGDIPEGYSVSREKKERFSLILESASTNQTSMYLCASMGDSRNEKLFFGSGTQLSVL.

The chain couples TRBV18 to TRBJ1-1; D is unclear. This CDR3 spans 15 amino acids. The ends were cut back, 0 bases at V and 4 bases at J, with 12 bases in the middle. Per germline, CDR1 KGHSH and CDR2 LQKENI. CDR3 amino acids: CASSPPSQVGTEAFF. CDR3 nucleotides: TGTGCCAGCTCACCACCGTCCCAGGTCGGCACTGAAGCTTTCTTT.

This clone was found once. This chain joins TRBV27 and TRBJ2-4, with 8 bases fitting TRBD1. V gave up 3 bases and J gave up 6 bases; unmatched junction bases: 4. CDR3 length: 14 amino acids. Per germline, CDR1 MNHEY and CDR2 SMNVEV (reference sequence). Here the CDR3 DNA reads TGTGCCAGCAGTTTCTTGGGGACAGGAAACATTCAGTACTTC. Residues: CASSFLGTGNIQYF.

CDR3 region: CASSLTGPSYEQYF. The CDR3 DNA reads TGTGCCAGCAGCTTAACGGGCCCTTCCTACGAGCAGTACTTC. The rearrangement links TRBV7-9 to TRBJ2-7; D is unresolved. The germline gives CDR1 SEHNR, CDR2 FQNEAQ (reference sequence). The V gene lost 2 bases and the J gene lost 1 base, with 9 bases spanning the gap. The CDR3 is 14 amino acids.

The chain combines TRBV6-2 or TRBV6-3 with TRBJ1-5, with D hard to call. V lost 1 base and J lost 3, with 7 bases in between. CDR3 length equals 14 residues. Germline V gives CDR1 MNHEY, CDR2 SVGEGT. The CDR3 bases are TGTGCCAGCAGTTACTACAGCAACAATCAGCCCCAGCATTTT. It encodes CASSYYSNNQPQHF.

This clone showed up just a few times. The rearrangement uses TRBV6-6 and TRBJ1-5, with unresolved D. The V end was cut by 5 bases, the J end by 0 bases, with 23 bases between. The germline CDR1 and CDR2 sequences are MNHNY and SVGAGI (reference sequence). The CDR3 length is 19 residues. CDR3 coding DNA: TGTGCCAGCAGTCCCCGCGGGGAAGGCTTGGGCCATAGCAATCAGCCCCAGCATTTT. It specifies CASSPRGEGLGHSNQPQHF.

The chain links TRBV5-1 to TRBJ2-7; D is unclear. Germline assignment: CDR1 SGHRS and CDR2 YFSETQ. There are 13 residues in the CDR3. Trimming left V 0 bases short and J 3 bases short, with 7 bases between. The CDR3, as DNA: TGCGCCAGCAGCTTGGTGATTGGCTACGAGCAGTACTTC. This gives the protein CASSLVIGYEQYF. Filled out from reference TRBV5-1 and TRBJ2-7, the complete variable domain reads KAGVTQTPRYLIKTRGQQVTLSCSPISGHRSVSWYQQTPGQGLQFLFEYFSETQRNKGNFPGRFSGRQFSNSRSEMNVSTLELGDSALYLCASSLVIGYEQYFGPGTRLTVT.

The chain combines TRBV3-1 (or the pseudogene TRBV3-2) with TRBJ2-1; 7 positions agree with TRBD2. Germline V CDR1 and CDR2: LGHDT, YNNKEL (reference sequence). After removal of 1 base from V and 2 bases from J, the junction contained 2 bases not matched to a gene. The CDR3 totals 15 residues. The CDR3 protein is CASSQGGRAYNEQFF. For the CDR3, the DNA is TGTGCCAGCAGCCAAGGAGGGAGGGCCTACAATGAGCAGTTCTTC.

CDR3: CASSKGRQGGNQPQHF. The CDR3 DNA is TGTGCCAGTAGTAAGGGGAGGCAGGGAGGCAATCAGCCCCAGCATTTT. J is TRBJ1-5 and V is TRBV19; possibly TRBD1 for D (5 bases). The CDR3 sequence is 16 residues long. Germline CDR1 is LNHDA and CDR2 is SQIVND (reference sequence). V was cut by 4 bases and J by 2 bases, with 15 bases left in between.

The genes are TRBV28 and TRBJ1-2; the D gene is possibly TRBD1 (5 bases). V was cut by 8 bases and J by 4 bases, with 23 bases left in between. Germline CDR1 reads MDHEN; CDR2 reads SYDVKM. This CDR3 contains 16 residues. CDR3 sequence: CASGGTDSSSGYGYTF. The CDR3 coding sequence is TGTGCCAGCGGGGGAACGGACTCTAGCAGTGGCTATGGCTACACCTTC.

The V and J genes are TRBV4-2 and TRBJ2-1, with TRBD2 as a possible D gene (6 bases). This CDR3 is 16 amino acids long. V was pared by 0 bases and J by 3 bases, with 12 bases between. Per germline, CDR1 LGHNA and CDR2 YNFKEQ. Written as DNA, the CDR3 is TGTGCCAGCAGCCAAGATTACGGGACTGGCTACAATGAGCAGTTCTTC. Encoded protein: CASSQDYGTGYNEQFF.

This sequence joins TRBV11-3 and TRBJ2-4; perhaps TRBD1 as D (6 bases). The V gene's germline CDR1 is SGHNT and CDR2 YENEEA. The CDR3 runs to 13 residues. Trimming cost V 1 base and J 9 bases, with 10 bases left between them. In DNA, the CDR3 is TGTGCCAGCAGCTTAGGTGCAGGGGCCATTCAGTACTTC. This encodes CASSLGAGAIQYF.

The gene calls are TRBV2 and TRBJ2-3, with 10 nucleotides matching TRBD1. The germline V gene encodes CDR1 SNHLY and CDR2 FYNNEI. With 7 bases clipped from V and 4 bases from J, the junction kept 11 bases outside the gene matches. The CDR3 extends over 16 amino acids. The CDR3 here is CASTLLPGQGPDTQYF. For the CDR3, the DNA is TGTGCCAGCACCCTCCTCCCGGGACAGGGGCCAGATACGCAGTATTTT.

A few counts support this clone. The V gene is TRBV20-1, the J gene TRBJ1-2; D not certain. This CDR3 is 11 amino acids long. The V end lost 4 bases, the J end lost 6 bases, and 9 bases lay between the germline ends. Germline V gene data show CDR1 as DFQATT and CDR2 as SNEGSKA (reference sequence). As DNA, the CDR3 is TGCAGTGCTAACCCCTCAGATGGCTACACCTTC. This encodes CSANPSDGYTF.

The chain recombines TRBV10-3 with TRBJ1-5; 8 bases are shared with TRBD1. Trimming took 6 bases from V and 5 from J; bases not matched to a gene: 6. CDR3 length: 14 amino acids. From germline, CDR1 is ENHRY and CDR2 SYGVKD. DNA for the CDR3: TGTGCCATCAGGGGGACAGGAGGACATCAGCCCCAGCATTTT. Its translation is CAIRGTGGHQPQHF.

The chain is built from TRBV7-2 and TRBJ2-3, with 8 positions matching TRBD2. CDR1 is SGHTA, CDR2 FQGNSA, per germline. Trimming took 5 bases from V and 4 from J; bases not matched to a gene: 11. This CDR3 is built from 16 residues. CDR3 sequence: CASSLPGTRSPDTQYF. In DNA form, the CDR3 reads TGTGCCAGCAGCCTCCCCGGGACTAGGTCCCCAGATACGCAGTATTTT.

The rearrangement joins TRBV7-2 to TRBJ1-2; D may be TRBD1 (6 bases). Trimming took 2 bases from V and 6 from J, leaving 13 bases between them. The CDR3 runs 14 residues. Germline assignment: CDR1 SGHTA and CDR2 FQGNSA. The CDR3 DNA sequence: TGTGCCAGCAGCTTATTCGGACAGTCCGATGGCTACACCTTC. It specifies CASSLFGQSDGYTF. The entire variable domain, with the rest obtained from reference TRBV7-2 and TRBJ1-2, is as follows: GAGVSQSPSNKVTEKGKDVELRCDPISGHTALYWYRQSLGQGLEFLIYFQGNSAPDKSGLPSDRFSAERTGGSVSTLTIQRTQQEDSAVYLCASSLFGQSDGYTFGSGTRLTVV.

The chain carries TRBV9 and TRBJ2-3; 9 nucleotides align to TRBD1. V lost 4 bases, J lost 3 bases, and 9 bases stayed unmatched. Germline values: CDR1 SGDLS, CDR2 YYNGEE. The CDR3 runs 16 residues. The CDR3 protein is CASSSRTGERTDTQYF. The CDR3 region has the DNA TGTGCCAGCAGCTCGCGGACAGGGGAAAGGACAGATACGCAGTATTTT.

The chain couples TRBV5-1 to TRBJ1-1, with TRBD1 matching over 7 bases. Per the germline V gene, CDR1 is SGHRS and CDR2 is YFSETQ. V was clipped by 1 base and J by 1 base; unmatched bases: 13. The CDR3 extends over 18 amino acids. CDR3 loop: CASSLSPSHRGQNTEAFF. The CDR3 region has the DNA TGCGCCAGCAGCTTGTCCCCCTCCCATAGGGGGCAGAACACTGAAGCTTTCTTT.

The sample holds a few counts of this clone. The rearrangement links TRBV19 to TRBJ2-7, with 16 bases matching TRBD2. V lost 5 bases, J lost 3 bases, and 4 bases stayed unmatched. Germline CDR1 reads LNHDA; CDR2 reads SQIVND (reference sequence). There are 16 residues in the CDR3. The CDR3 spells CASSPGLAGGNYEQYF. DNA for the CDR3: TGTGCCAGTAGTCCGGGACTAGCGGGGGGGAACTACGAGCAGTACTTC.

This clone was observed a handful of times. The V and J genes are TRBV2 and TRBJ1-3; no clear D. The V gene lost 3 bases and the J gene lost 0 bases, with 6 bases spanning the gap. The CDR3 is made up of 14 amino acids. CDR1 and CDR2 (germline): SNHLY, FYNNEI. The CDR3 reads CASSDSVSGNTIYF. In DNA form, the CDR3 reads TGTGCCAGCAGTGATTCAGTCTCTGGAAACACCATATATTTT.

This sequence joins TRBV10-3 and TRBJ1-2; unclear D gene. Germline V gene lookup returns CDR1 ENHRY and CDR2 SYGVKD. Deletions cut 0 bases from V and 5 bases from J, with 4 bases between. CDR3 length: 12 residues. Here the CDR3 DNA reads TGTGCCATCAGTGAGTCGAGGTATGGCTACACCTTC. This translates into CAISESRYGYTF.